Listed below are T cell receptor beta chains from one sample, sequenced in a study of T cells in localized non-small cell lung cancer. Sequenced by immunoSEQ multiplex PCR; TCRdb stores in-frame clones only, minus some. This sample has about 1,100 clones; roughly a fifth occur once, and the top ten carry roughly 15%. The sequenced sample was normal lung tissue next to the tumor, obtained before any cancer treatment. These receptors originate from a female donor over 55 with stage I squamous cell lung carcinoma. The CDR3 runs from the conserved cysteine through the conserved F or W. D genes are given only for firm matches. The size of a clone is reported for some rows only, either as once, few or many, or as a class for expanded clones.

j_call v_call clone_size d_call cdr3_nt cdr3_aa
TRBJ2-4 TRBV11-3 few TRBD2 TGTGCCAGCAGCTTGACGACAGGTGGATCTAGCGGGAGAGGGAACATTCAGTACTTC CASSLTTGGSSGRGNIQYF
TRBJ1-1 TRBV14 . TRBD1 TGTGCCAGCAGCCCTCGGACAGGGTGGAACACTGAAGCTTTCTTT CASSPRTGWNTEAFF
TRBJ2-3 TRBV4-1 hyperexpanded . TGCGCCAGCAGCCCCCCCGGCACAGATACGCAGTATTTT CASSPPGTDTQYF
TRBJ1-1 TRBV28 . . TGTGCCAGCACAGGGTGGAACACTGAAGCTTTCTTT CASTGWNTEAFF
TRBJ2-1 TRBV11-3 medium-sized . TGTGCCAGCAGCCTGACCTACGGGATCAACAATGAGCAGTTCTTC CASSLTYGINNEQFF
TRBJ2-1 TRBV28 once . TGTGCCAGCAGTTTATCCGGCACCGACAATGAGCAGTTCTTC CASSLSGTDNEQFF
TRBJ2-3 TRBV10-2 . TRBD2 TGCGCCAGCGGGGCTCTAGCGGGGGGCACAGATACGCAGTATTTT CASGALAGGTDTQYF
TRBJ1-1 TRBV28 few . TGTGCCAGCAGTTGGAGGTTGAACACTGAAGCTTTCTTT CASSWRLNTEAFF
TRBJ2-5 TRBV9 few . TGTGCCAGCAGCGTAGCCGGACAGGGACTACAAGAGACCCAGTACTTC CASSVAGQGLQETQYF
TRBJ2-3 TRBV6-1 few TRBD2 TGTGCCAGCAGTGAAGGGGCGACTAGCGGGAGGCCCGCAGATACGCAGTATTTT CASSEGATSGRPADTQYF
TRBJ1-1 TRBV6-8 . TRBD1 TGTGCCATTAAGATTACAGGGGTTGGAGAAGCTTTCTTT CAIKITGVGEAFF
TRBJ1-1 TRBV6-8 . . TGTGCCAGGGGAAAGAGGGGCCCGATGAACACTGAAGCTTTCTTT CARGKRGPMNTEAFF
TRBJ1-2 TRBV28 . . TGTGCCAGCAGTTTAAGACGGCCCTATGGCTACACCTTC CASSLRRPYGYTF
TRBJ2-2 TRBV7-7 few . TGTGCCAGCAGCATCAGGGAGAATACCGGGGAGCTGTTTTTT CASSIRENTGELFF
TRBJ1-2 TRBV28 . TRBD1 TGTGCCAGCAGCTCGGGACAGGGATGGGGATATGGCTACACCTTC CASSSGQGWGYGYTF
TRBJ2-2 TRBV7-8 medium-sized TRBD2 TGTGCCAGCCGTAGCGGGAGCGCCGGGGAGCTGTTTTTT CASRSGSAGELFF
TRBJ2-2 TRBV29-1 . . TGCAGCGTTGTTGGGGCTAGCAGGACCGGGGAGCTGTTTTTT CSVVGASRTGELFF
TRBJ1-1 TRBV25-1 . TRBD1 TGTGCCAGCAGCCCTCACAGGGGATTAAACACTGAAGCTTTCTTT CASSPHRGLNTEAFF
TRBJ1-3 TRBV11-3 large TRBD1 TGTGCCAGCAGCTTGGACAGGTTCTCTGGAAACACCATATATTTT CASSLDRFSGNTIYF
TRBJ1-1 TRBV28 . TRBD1 TGTGCCAGCAGTTTAGCGGGACAGGGCTTCTCGGGTAGGGGAAACACTGAAGCTTTCTTT CASSLAGQGFSGRGNTEAFF
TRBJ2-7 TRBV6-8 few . TGTGCCAGCAGTTACACAGCCACCTACGAGCAGTACTTC CASSYTATYEQYF
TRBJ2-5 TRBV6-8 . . TGTGCCAGCAGCGAACGGGAACAAGAGACCCAGTACTTC CASSEREQETQYF
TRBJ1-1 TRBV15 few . TGTGCCACCAGCAGAGCCGGACGGATGAACACTGAAGCTTTCTTT CATSRAGRMNTEAFF
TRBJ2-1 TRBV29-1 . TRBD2 TGCAGCGTTGACACGTCGGGTAGCGGGGCGCAGTACGGGTTCTTC CSVDTSGSGAQYGFF
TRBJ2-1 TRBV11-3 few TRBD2 TGTGCCAGCAGTCGGCATTGGACTAGCGGGACCCCGGATGAGCAGTTCTTC CASSRHWTSGTPDEQFF
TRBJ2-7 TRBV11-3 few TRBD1 TGTGCCAGCAGCTTGGTTGGGACAGGGGGAAGGTACGAGCAGTACTTC CASSLVGTGGRYEQYF
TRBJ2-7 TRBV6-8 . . TGTGCCAGCAGGCGGGACGGACTGTCCTACGAGCAGTACTTC CASRRDGLSYEQYF
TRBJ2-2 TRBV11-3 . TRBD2 TGTGCCAGCAGCTGGGGGACTAGCGGATCCGGAGCTTCGGGGGAGCTGTTTTTT CASSWGTSGSGASGELFF
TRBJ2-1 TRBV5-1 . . TGCGCCAGCAGCCAAGACGGGGGGCGATACAATGAGCAGTTCTTC CASSQDGGRYNEQFF
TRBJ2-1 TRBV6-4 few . TGTGCCAGCAGTTACTCGAGTGAGCAGTTCTTC CASSYSSEQFF
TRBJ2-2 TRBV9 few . TGTGCCAGCAGCGGGGTTCAGACAGGAAGGGCCGGGGAGCTGTTTTTT CASSGVQTGRAGELFF
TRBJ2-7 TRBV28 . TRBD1 TGTGCCAGCACTGATCCGGGACAGGGAATCTCCTACGAGCAGTACTTC CASTDPGQGISYEQYF
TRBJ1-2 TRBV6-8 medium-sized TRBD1 TGTGCCAGCAGCCCCGTTGGGCTGGGACAGGATTCGACAAGCTATGGCTACACCTTC CASSPVGLGQDSTSYGYTF
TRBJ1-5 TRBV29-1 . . TGCAGCGTGAGGACAGAAGATCTAAATCAGCCCCAGCATTTT CSVRTEDLNQPQHF
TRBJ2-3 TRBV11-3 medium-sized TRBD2 TGTGCCAGCAGCCCCACTCCGGGACTAGCGGTGACAGATACGCAGTATTTT CASSPTPGLAVTDTQYF
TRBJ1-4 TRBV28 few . TGTGCCAGCAGTCCAGCACGCTCGGACCGTAATGAAAAACTGTTTTTT CASSPARSDRNEKLFF
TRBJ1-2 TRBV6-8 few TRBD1 TGTGCCAGCAGGGCGACAGGGAAAGGCTACACCTTC CASRATGKGYTF
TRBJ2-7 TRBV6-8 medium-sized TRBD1 TGTGCCAGCAGTCCACTATTGACGGGACAGTCCTACGAGCAGTACTTC CASSPLLTGQSYEQYF
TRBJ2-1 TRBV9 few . TGTGCCAGCAGCGGCCGACTAGAGGCCTACAATGAGCAGTTCTTC CASSGRLEAYNEQFF
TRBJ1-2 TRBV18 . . TGTGCCAGCTCACCGGAGAGTGGCGGGGATAACTATGGCTACACCTTC CASSPESGGDNYGYTF
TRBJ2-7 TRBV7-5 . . TGTGCCAGCAGCTTAAGCGGGAGGGCCTGGGAGCAGTACTTC CASSLSGRAWEQYF
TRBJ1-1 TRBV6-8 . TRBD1 TGTGCCATCAGCATCACAGGGGGTAACACTGAAGCTTTCTTT CAISITGGNTEAFF
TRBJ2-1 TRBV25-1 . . TGTGCCAGCAGTGATCAGGGAAGTAACGGCAATGAGCAGTTCTTC CASSDQGSNGNEQFF
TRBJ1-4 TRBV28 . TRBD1 TGTGCCAGCAGTTTAAAGGACAGGGCTGCAACTAATGAAAAACTGTTTTTT CASSLKDRAATNEKLFF
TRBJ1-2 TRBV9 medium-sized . TGTGCCAGCAGCCCCCGGGACACCCCCTATGGCTACACCTTC CASSPRDTPYGYTF
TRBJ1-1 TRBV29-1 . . TGCAGCGCCCTACAGGGCGGAACTGAAGCTTTCTTT CSALQGGTEAFF
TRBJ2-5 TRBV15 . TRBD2 TGTGCCACCAGCGCACGGACTAGCGGGAGTAGCGAGACCCAGTACTTC CATSARTSGSSETQYF
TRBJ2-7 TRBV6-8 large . TGTGCCAGCGAAGAAAACACCATCTCCTACGAGCAGTACTTC CASEENTISYEQYF
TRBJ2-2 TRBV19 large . TGTGCCAGTAGTACCCGCCAGGCAGGTACCGGGGAGCTGTTTTTT CASSTRQAGTGELFF